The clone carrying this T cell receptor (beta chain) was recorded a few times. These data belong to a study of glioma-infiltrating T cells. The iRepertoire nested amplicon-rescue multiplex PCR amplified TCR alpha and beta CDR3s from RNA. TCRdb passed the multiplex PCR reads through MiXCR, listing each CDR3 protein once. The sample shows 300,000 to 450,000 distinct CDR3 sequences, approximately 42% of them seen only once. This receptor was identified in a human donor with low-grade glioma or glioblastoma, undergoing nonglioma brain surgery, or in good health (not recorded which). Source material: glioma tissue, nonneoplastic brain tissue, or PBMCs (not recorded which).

CDR3 protein: CASTTGGYDTDTQYF. CDR3 nucleotides: TGTGCCAGCACCACAGGGGGCTACGACACAGATACGCAGTATTTT. The chain has TRBV28 and TRBJ2-3, with 9 nucleotides matching TRBD1. Germline V gene sequence: CDR1 MDHEN, CDR2 SYDVKM. The CDR3 covers 15 residues. Trimming at V came to 7 bases and at J to 2 bases, leaving 7 bases not matched to a gene.